The rows below give T cell receptor beta chains drawn from one sample of a study of blood T cell repertoires in COVID-19. The protocol was immunoSEQ multiplex PCR, while the TCRdb copy is restricted to in-frame clones and leaves out a portion. The data show hundreds of thousands of clones, with over 75% seen just once and approximately 2% held by the top ten. Sequencing used PBMCs or T cells enriched from blood (not recorded which). The receptors stem from a woman in her thirties or forties with acute COVID-19. Both conserved end residues are part of each CDR3. The D gene is left open where the match is weak. Expanded clones are given a class, and other clones once, few, many or no size at all.

>.|14|TRBJ1-2|TRBV5-1|.
TGCGCCAGCAGCTTGGACACCGCCTCAGATGGCTACACCTTC
CASSLDTASDGYTF
>.|14|TRBJ1-6|TRBV11-3|few
TGTGCCAGCAGCTTAGGCACGGATAATTCACCCCTCCACTTT
CASSLGTDNSPLHF
>.|16|TRBJ2-3|TRBV7-9|.
TGTGCCAGCAGCCGTCGACAAGGGGTGGGCACAGATACGCAGTATTTT
CASSRRQGVGTDTQYF
>TRBD1|14|TRBJ1-5|TRBV19|.
TGTGCCAGTAGTAAGGGACAGGGATTAGGTGAGACGCATTTT
CASSKGQGLGETHF
>TRBD2|16|TRBJ2-3|TRBV7-6|.
TGTGCCAGCAGCCCAATAGCGGGGGGGCCGTCAGATACGCAGTATTTT
CASSPIAGGPSDTQYF
>.|13|TRBJ2-2|TRBV9|.
TGTGCCAGCAGCGGGAGCAACACCGGGGAGCTGTTTTTT
CASSGSNTGELFF
>TRBD2|15|TRBJ2-1|TRBV23-1|once
TGCGCCAGCAGTCCAAGCGGGGGGGCCTGTGATGAGCAGTTCTTC
CASSPSGGACDEQFF
>TRBD2|15|TRBJ2-1|TRBV10-2|few
TGCGCCAGCGGTACTAGCGGGGGTTCCTACAATGAGCAGTTCTTC
CASGTSGGSYNEQFF
>.|14|TRBJ1-1|TRBV5-4|.
TGTGCCAGCAGCTTGGACAGGGAAAACACTGAAGCTTTCTTT
CASSLDRENTEAFF
>.|15|TRBJ1-2|TRBV7-9|.
TGTGCCAGCAGCTTAGTTGCGGGGTTACACTATGGCTACACCTTC
CASSLVAGLHYGYTF
>.|15|TRBJ2-5|TRBV11-2|.
TGTGCCAGCAGCTTAGTACGCCAGGGAAGGGAGACCCAGTACTTC
CASSLVRQGRETQYF
>.|13|TRBJ2-1|TRBV2|.
TGTGCCAGCAGTCGAGTAACCTACAATGAGCAGTTCTTC
CASSRVTYNEQFF
>TRBD1|15|TRBJ1-2|TRBV6-5|.
TGTGCCAGCACCAAGGGTCAGGGACAGATCTATGGCTACACCTTC
CASTKGQGQIYGYTF
>.|13|TRBJ2-1|TRBV7-9|.
TGTGCCAGCAGCGCGACAGGTTACAATGAGCAGTTCTTC
CASSATGYNEQFF
>.|13|TRBJ1-2|TRBV7-9|once
TGTGCCAGCAGCTTAGATAACGGCTATGGCTACACCTTC
CASSLDNGYGYTF
>TRBD1|15|TRBJ1-1|TRBV19|.
TGTGCCTCCAATTGGGGACAGGAGGCTAACACTGAAGCTTTCTTT
CASNWGQEANTEAFF
>.|13|TRBJ1-1|TRBV20-1|.
TGCAGTGCTAGTGGGACACTAAACACTGAAGCTTTCTTT
CSASGTLNTEAFF
>TRBD1|14|TRBJ1-6|TRBV2|.
TGTGCCAGCAGGGAGGACAGGGATCGTGAGGCCCTCCACTTT
CASREDRDREALHF
>TRBD1|15|TRBJ1-5|TRBV5-5|.
TGTGCCAGCAGCAAGGGACAGGGGGCTTATCAGCCCCAGCATTTT
CASSKGQGAYQPQHF
>.|17|TRBJ1-4|TRBV6-8|.
TGTGCCAGCAGTTACAAAAAAAGACTCCTGGGGGCTGAAAAACTGTTTTTT
CASSYKKRLLGAEKLFF
>.|12|TRBJ1-1|TRBV11-2|.
TGTGCCAGCAGCCCTGGAGGGGCTGAAGCTTTCTTT
CASSPGGAEAFF
>.|15|TRBJ2-2|TRBV3-1/TRBV3-2|.
TGTGCCAGCACCCTCGGGACTGGGAACACCGGGGAGCTGTTTTTT
CASTLGTGNTGELFF
>.|13|TRBJ2-5|TRBV12-3/TRBV12-4|.
TGTGCCAGCAGTTCCTTAGCGTCAGAGACCCAGTACTTC
CASSSLASETQYF
>.|15|TRBJ1-5|TRBV3-1/TRBV3-2|.
TGTGCCAGCAGCCCCAGTCGATATAGCAATCAGCCCCAGCATTTT
CASSPSRYSNQPQHF
>.|14|TRBJ1-6|TRBV6-4|.
TGTGCCAGCAGTGAATCAGACAGGAATTCACCCCTCCACTTT
CASSESDRNSPLHF
>TRBD1|15|TRBJ1-5|TRBV9|.
TGTGCCAGCAGCGAGACAGGGAATAGCAATCAGCCCCAGCATTTT
CASSETGNSNQPQHF
>.|11|TRBJ1-6|TRBV19|.
TGTGCCAGTTCTACTCCTTCACCCCTCCACTTT
CASSTPSPLHF
>.|16|TRBJ2-3|TRBV10-3|.
TGTGCCATCAGTGAGAACGGCGGGCGAGGCCCCGATACGCAGTATTTT
CAISENGGRGPDTQYF
>TRBD1|14|TRBJ2-1|TRBV2|.
TGTGCCAGCAGTGACGACAGGGTTTACAATGAGCAGTTCTTC
CASSDDRVYNEQFF